This T cell receptor (beta chain) was documented in a study of OX40 agonist ivuxolimab in advanced cancers. Study-wide background: Partial responses occurred in Three dose-escalation patients, one with hepatocellular carcinoma and two with cutaneous melanoma. Findings of the study overall: At doses 0.1 to 3.0 mg/kg, CD4+ and CD8+ clones expanded.

The protocol was immunoSEQ multiplex PCR, while the TCRdb copy is restricted to in-frame clones and leaves out a portion. This sample yields roughly 70,000 clones, of which roughly 85% are seen a single time; about 0.75% belongs to the top ten. As to this clone: What it binds is unknown.

The ends lost 1 base at V and 4 bases at J; junction bases unmatched: 11. This CDR3 has 18 residues. Germline lookup yields CDR1 LNHDA and CDR2 SQIVND (reference sequence). This sample comprised CD4+ or CD8+ T cells sorted from blood, obtained in a trial of the OX40 agonist ivuxolimab. This chain connects TRBV19 to TRBJ2-3; TRBD1 matches at 10 bases. This TCR derives from an adult with an advanced solid tumor such as melanoma, head and neck, liver or kidney cancer. CDR3 nucleotide sequence: TGTGCCAGTAGTATAGTCCGCCCCGGGACAGGGGATTCAGATACGCAGTATTTT. It encodes CASSIVRPGTGDSDTQYF.